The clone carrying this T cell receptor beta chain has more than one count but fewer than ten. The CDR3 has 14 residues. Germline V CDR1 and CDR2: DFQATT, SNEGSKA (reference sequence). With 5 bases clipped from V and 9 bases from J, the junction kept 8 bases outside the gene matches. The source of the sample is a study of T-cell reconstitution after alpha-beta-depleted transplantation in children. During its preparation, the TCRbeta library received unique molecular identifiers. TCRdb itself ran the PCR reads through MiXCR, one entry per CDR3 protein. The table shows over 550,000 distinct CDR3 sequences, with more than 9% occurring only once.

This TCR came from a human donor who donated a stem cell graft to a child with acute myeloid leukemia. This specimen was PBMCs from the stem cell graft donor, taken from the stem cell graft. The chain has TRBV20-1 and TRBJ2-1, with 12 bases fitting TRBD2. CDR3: CSARKTSGSREQFF. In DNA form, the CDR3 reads TGCAGTGCTCGGAAGACTAGCGGGAGTCGTGAGCAGTTCTTC.